The 25 T cell receptor beta chains below were found in one sample sequenced in a study of identical twins. TCRdb re-called the 5' RACE reads through MiXCR, storing one row per CDR3 protein. The repertoire holds about 530,000 distinct CDR3 sequences, with nearly 15% as singletons. Separately, the same data were catalogued under a study of yellow fever vaccine responses in identical twins.

Sequenced: CD4+ T cells sorted from blood. These receptors were taken from a woman aged 18-29 years in good health.

This clonotype has a handful of counts. The chain uses TRBV5-1 and TRBJ1-2; 8 nucleotides match TRBD1. The V and J ends lost 2 bases and 3 bases, in that order; junction bases with no gene match: 12. This CDR3 is built from 17 residues. Germline lookup yields CDR1 SGHRS and CDR2 YFSETQ. Here the CDR3 reads CASSFRIPGQDYYGYTF. The CDR3, as DNA: TGCGCCAGCAGCTTTAGGATCCCGGGACAGGATTACTATGGCTACACCTTC.

The V gene is TRBV19, the J gene TRBJ2-1; D might be TRBD1 (6 bases). Germline CDR1 LNHDA, CDR2 SQIVND (reference sequence). Between the trimmed V and J ends, which lost 4 bases and 12 bases, there was a span of 13 bases. The CDR3 length is 12 residues. The DNA of the CDR3 is TGTGCCAGTAGTAATCACAGGGATTGGCAGTTCTTC. This gives the protein CASSNHRDWQFF. The full variable domain, rest sourced from reference TRBV19 and TRBJ2-1, is DGGITQSPKYLFRKEGQNVTLSCEQNLNHDAMYWYRQDPGQGLRLIYYSQIVNDFQKGDIAEGYSVSREKKESFPLTVTSAQKNPTAFYLCASSNHRDWQFFGPGTRLTVL.

The chain joins TRBV6-1 to TRBJ2-2; the D is unclear. The CDR3 sequence is 14 residues long. The V gene's germline CDR1 is MNHNS and CDR2 SASEGT. V was cut by 6 bases and J by 0 bases, with 8 bases left in between. The CDR3, as DNA: TGTGCCAGCAGCCAACAACCGAACACCGGGGAGCTGTTTTTT. Its translation: CASSQQPNTGELFF.

The chain has TRBV28 and TRBJ2-7; D is unclear. Looked up from germline, CDR1 is MDHEN and CDR2 is SYDVKM. This CDR3 comprises 12 residues. V was pared by 6 bases and J by 5 bases, with 11 bases between. The CDR3 bases are TGTGCCAGCAGCCTTAGTAGGGACGAGCAGTACTTC. Protein: CASSLSRDEQYF.

This clonotype was counted only a few times. The chain has TRBV29-1 and TRBJ2-5, with D hard to call. V dropped 4 bases and J dropped 9 bases, with 24 bases sitting between them. The CDR3 extends over 15 amino acids. Germline CDR1 and CDR2: SQVTM and ANQGSEA. This chain's CDR3 is CSVGVQRRSGWAQYF. The CDR3 DNA follows: TGCAGCGTTGGCGTCCAGCGACGGTCAGGTTGGGCCCAGTACTTC.

This clonotype has more than one count but fewer than ten. This chain connects TRBV7-8 to TRBJ2-3; 12 bases line up with TRBD2. There are 15 residues in the CDR3. Germline-derived CDR1 and CDR2 are SGHVS and FQNEAQ. V shed 8 bases and J 7 bases; nucleotides not matched to a gene: 10. CDR3 residues: CASQRELAGGYTQYF. As DNA, the CDR3 is TGTGCCAGCCAAAGGGAGCTAGCGGGAGGGTATACGCAGTATTTT.

The genes are TRBV29-1 and TRBJ2-1, with 10 bases aligning to TRBD1. The CDR3 runs to 14 residues. CDR1 and CDR2 (germline): SQVTM, ANQGSEA. Germline trimming cut 4 bases from V and 0 bases from J; bases unmatched to any gene: 0. CDR3 protein: CSVGDRGSYNEQFF. DNA of the CDR3: TGCAGCGTTGGGGACAGGGGCTCCTACAATGAGCAGTTCTTC.

This clonotype was observed a few times. The gene calls are TRBV15 and TRBJ1-4; D is possibly TRBD1 (5 bases). Germline CDR1 LNHNV, CDR2 YYDKDF (reference sequence). V shed 7 bases and J shed 5 bases, with 17 bases lying between them. The CDR3 extends over 15 amino acids. The CDR3: CATTAWLGQNEKLFF. The CDR3 coding sequence is TGTGCCACCACCGCGTGGTTGGGGCAAAATGAAAAACTGTTTTTT.

The sample holds a few counts of this clonotype. The chain couples TRBV28 to TRBJ2-2; no reliable D call. The CDR3 is 16 residues long. Germline-derived CDR1 and CDR2 are MDHEN and SYDVKM. V lost 5 bases to trimming and J lost 0 bases, with 13 bases between them. The CDR3 loop is CASSRSLGSNTGELFF. CDR3 nucleotides: TGTGCCAGCAGTCGATCTCTGGGGTCGAACACCGGGGAGCTGTTTTTT.

V is TRBV19 and J is TRBJ2-1, with 9 bases matching TRBD2. CDR3 size: 16 residues. Germline-derived CDR1 and CDR2 are LNHDA and SQIVND (reference sequence). V dropped 1 base and J dropped 8; count of bases not matched to a gene: 9. DNA of the CDR3: TGTGCCAGTAGTATAGGTGGGACTAGCTTCGTGGATGAGCAGTTCTTC. It specifies CASSIGGTSFVDEQFF.

This clonotype was seen only a few times. This sequence joins TRBV5-1 and TRBJ2-7; no firm D call. The germline V gene has CDR1 SGHRS and CDR2 YFSETQ. The germline V and J ends were trimmed by 2 bases and 2 bases, with 8 bases remaining between them. This CDR3 comprises 13 residues. The CDR3 protein is CASSLASPYEQYF. CDR3 coding DNA: TGCGCCAGCAGCTTAGCCAGCCCCTACGAGCAGTACTTC.

This clonotype has just a few counts. The chain carries TRBV24-1 and TRBJ2-5; possibly TRBD1 for D (6 bases). Germline V gives CDR1 KGHDR, CDR2 SFDVKD. Trimming cost V 9 bases and J 0 bases, with 10 bases left between them. The CDR3 has 13 residues. The CDR3 region is CATPDRNQETQYF. The CDR3 DNA reads TGTGCCACCCCGGACAGAAACCAAGAGACCCAGTACTTC.

The chain employs TRBV14 and TRBJ2-1; 10 bases map to TRBD2. The CDR3 has 16 residues. From germline, CDR1 is SGHDN and CDR2 FVKESK. After removal of 4 bases from V and 8 bases from J, the junction contained 11 bases not matched to a gene. The CDR3 coding sequence is TGTGCCAGCAGCCGCTCAGGGAGCGGGGGGGCCCATGAGCAGTTCTTC. This translates into CASSRSGSGGAHEQFF.

The chain recombines TRBV11-2 with TRBJ2-5; D possibly corresponds to TRBD1 (6 bases). Germline CDR1 SGHAT, CDR2 FQNNGV. The CDR3 extends over 15 amino acids. V was cut by 5 bases and J by 4 bases, with 17 bases left in between. This CDR3 is CASSPLGGPSETQYF. CDR3 bases: TGTGCCAGCAGCCCTCTAGGGGGTCCGTCAGAGACCCAGTACTTC. The whole variable domain, filled in from reference TRBV11-2 and TRBJ2-5, reads EAGVAQSPRYKIIEKRQSVAFWCNPISGHATLYWYQQILGQGPKLLIQFQNNGVVDDSQLPKDRFSAERLKGVDSTLKIQPAKLEDSAVYLCASSPLGGPSETQYFGPGTRLLVL.

This clonotype appeared a few times. The V and J genes are TRBV20-1 and TRBJ2-3; 7 nucleotides line up with TRBD2. The CDR3 runs to 15 residues. The V gene's germline CDR1 is DFQATT and CDR2 SNEGSKA (reference sequence). Unmatched junction bases numbered 9, after V lost 2 bases and J lost 4 bases. CDR3 amino acids: CSARSPGGYADTQYF. In DNA, the CDR3 is TGCAGTGCTAGATCTCCGGGGGGTTACGCAGATACGCAGTATTTT.

The chain uses TRBV12-3 or TRBV12-4 and TRBJ1-2, with no clear D. The CDR3 extends over 14 amino acids. V was trimmed by 5 bases and J by 5 bases, leaving 15 bases between them. CDR3 DNA sequence: TGTGCCAGCAGTCCGTGGACGAAGGAATATGGCTACACCTTC. Its protein is CASSPWTKEYGYTF.

The genes are TRBV6-6 and TRBJ2-5; no firm D call. CDR3 length equals 12 residues. CDR1 is MNHNY and CDR2 is SVGAGI in the germline V gene (reference sequence). V was pared by 9 bases and J by 4 bases, with 12 bases between. CDR3 DNA sequence: TGTGCCAGTAGCATTTCGAGAGAGACCCAGTACTTC. It is translated as CASSISRETQYF.

This clonotype was detected ten times or more. The chain couples TRBV27 to TRBJ2-2; TRBD2 might be the D (6 bases). The CDR3 consists of 15 residues. Germline CDR1 is MNHEY and CDR2 is SMNVEV (reference sequence). V shed 3 bases and J shed 0 bases, with 8 bases lying between them. CDR3 protein: CASSLRGTNTGELFF. DNA of the CDR3: TGTGCCAGCAGTTTGCGGGGAACGAACACCGGGGAGCTGTTTTTT.

This clonotype has only a few counts. The chain couples TRBV28 to TRBJ2-7; possibly TRBD1 for D (7 bases). Trimming shortened V by 1 base and J by 1 base, and 11 bases separated the two germline ends. The CDR3 totals 15 residues. Germline-derived CDR1 and CDR2 are MDHEN and SYDVKM. CDR3 in amino acids: CASSLSAGGSYEQYF. CDR3 in DNA: TGTGCCAGCAGTTTATCGGCAGGGGGGTCCTACGAGCAGTACTTC.

The chain carries TRBV20-1 and TRBJ2-1; the match to TRBD2 covers 8 bases. There are 14 residues in the CDR3. The germline gives CDR1 DFQATT, CDR2 SNEGSKA (reference sequence). V was pared by 1 base and J by 5 bases, with 4 bases of the junction left unmatched. CDR3 residues: CSARAAGGNNEQFF. CDR3 nucleotide sequence: TGCAGTGCTAGAGCGGCGGGAGGTAACAATGAGCAGTTCTTC.

This clonotype was seen more than once but under ten times. The chain is built from TRBV12-3 or TRBV12-4 and TRBJ2-7; D uncertain. V was cut by 5 bases and J by 2 bases, with 7 bases left in between. The CDR3 runs 12 residues. The CDR3 loop is CASSPTPYEQYF. The CDR3 DNA reads as TGTGCCAGCAGTCCGACGCCCTACGAGCAGTACTTC.

This clonotype was counted ten times or more. The chain joins TRBV12-3 or TRBV12-4 to TRBJ2-1; D remains unclear. The CDR3 covers 14 residues. With 4 bases removed from V and 8 bases from J, the gap between germline ends came to 15 bases. Here the CDR3 DNA reads TGTGCCAGCAGTTCCCCCGAGGCTAGTTATGAGCAGTTCTTC. This encodes CASSSPEASYEQFF.

The chain combines TRBV29-1 with TRBJ2-4, with D perhaps TRBD1 (5 bases). This CDR3 region has 11 residues. Trimming removed 5 bases from V and 4 bases from J, with 6 bases in between. The germline V gene has CDR1 SQVTM and CDR2 ANQGSEA. As DNA, the CDR3 is TGCAGCGTTAGACAGAAAAACATTCAGTACTTC. As protein: CSVRQKNIQYF. The full variable domain, completed using reference TRBV29-1 and TRBJ2-4, is SAVISQKPSRDICQRGTSLTIQCQVDSQVTMMFWYRQQPGQSLTLIATANQGSEATYESGFVIDKFPISRPNLTFSTLTVSNMSPEDSSIYLCSVRQKNIQYFGAGTRLSVL.

This clonotype came up a few times. The chain carries TRBV5-1 and TRBJ2-1; TRBD1 aligns across 9 bases. The ends lost 2 bases at V and 8 bases at J; junction bases unmatched: 11. CDR3 length: 16 residues. Germline CDR1 SGHRS, CDR2 YFSETQ. For the CDR3, the DNA is TGCGCCAGCAGCTTAGGGGGCCACACAGGGGGCGATGAGCAGTTCTTC. Residues: CASSLGGHTGGDEQFF. Supplemented by reference TRBV5-1 and TRBJ2-1, the full variable domain reads KAGVTQTPRYLIKTRGQQVTLSCSPISGHRSVSWYQQTPGQGLQFLFEYFSETQRNKGNFPGRFSGRQFSNSRSEMNVSTLELGDSALYLCASSLGGHTGGDEQFFGPGTRLTVL.

The chain couples TRBV21-1 to TRBJ1-4; the table's D call of TRBD1 was not tested on the DNA. TRBV21-1 is classified as a pseudogene. The CDR3 length is 17 residues. The CDR3 is CASSKGERGARSEKLFF. The DNA of the CDR3 is TGTGCCAGCAGCAAAGGGGAACGGGGGGCGCGGAGTGAAAAACTGTTTTTT.